This T cell receptor beta chain was documented in a study of T cell repertoires in cytomegalovirus infection. Study at large: It was recently identified HLA-C-restricted and well-studied HLA-B-restricted CMV epitopes that the study used. Indications of both CMV infection and matching HLA type were provided by public TCR beta signatures. Study observations and caveats: What dominated the ex vivo response were HLA-C-restricted CMV-specific TCR beta clonotypes. People with CMV and the relevant HLA were identified by cumulative public TCR beta family frequency.

This clonotype came up a few times. Its specificity is unknown. The CDR3 runs to 15 residues. V was pared by 6 bases and J by 7 bases, with 10 bases of the junction left unmatched. Germline CDR1 SGHVS, CDR2 FNYEAQ. TCRdb itself ran the reads through MiXCR, one entry per CDR3 protein. The table shows roughly 920,000 distinct CDR3 sequences, with approximately 32% occurring only once. The sequenced sample was cultured CD8+ T cells from PBMCs, obtained from culture after CMV antigen stimulation. This TCR came from a human donor in good health (CMV status not recorded). Some clones in this sample may be carry-over from other donors' samples. The chain has TRBV7-6 and TRBJ1-4; 8 bases are shared with TRBD1. CDR3 sequence: CASSSNGQGGEKLFF. DNA of the CDR3: TGTGCCAGCAGTTCTAACGGACAGGGAGGTGAAAAACTGTTTTTT.